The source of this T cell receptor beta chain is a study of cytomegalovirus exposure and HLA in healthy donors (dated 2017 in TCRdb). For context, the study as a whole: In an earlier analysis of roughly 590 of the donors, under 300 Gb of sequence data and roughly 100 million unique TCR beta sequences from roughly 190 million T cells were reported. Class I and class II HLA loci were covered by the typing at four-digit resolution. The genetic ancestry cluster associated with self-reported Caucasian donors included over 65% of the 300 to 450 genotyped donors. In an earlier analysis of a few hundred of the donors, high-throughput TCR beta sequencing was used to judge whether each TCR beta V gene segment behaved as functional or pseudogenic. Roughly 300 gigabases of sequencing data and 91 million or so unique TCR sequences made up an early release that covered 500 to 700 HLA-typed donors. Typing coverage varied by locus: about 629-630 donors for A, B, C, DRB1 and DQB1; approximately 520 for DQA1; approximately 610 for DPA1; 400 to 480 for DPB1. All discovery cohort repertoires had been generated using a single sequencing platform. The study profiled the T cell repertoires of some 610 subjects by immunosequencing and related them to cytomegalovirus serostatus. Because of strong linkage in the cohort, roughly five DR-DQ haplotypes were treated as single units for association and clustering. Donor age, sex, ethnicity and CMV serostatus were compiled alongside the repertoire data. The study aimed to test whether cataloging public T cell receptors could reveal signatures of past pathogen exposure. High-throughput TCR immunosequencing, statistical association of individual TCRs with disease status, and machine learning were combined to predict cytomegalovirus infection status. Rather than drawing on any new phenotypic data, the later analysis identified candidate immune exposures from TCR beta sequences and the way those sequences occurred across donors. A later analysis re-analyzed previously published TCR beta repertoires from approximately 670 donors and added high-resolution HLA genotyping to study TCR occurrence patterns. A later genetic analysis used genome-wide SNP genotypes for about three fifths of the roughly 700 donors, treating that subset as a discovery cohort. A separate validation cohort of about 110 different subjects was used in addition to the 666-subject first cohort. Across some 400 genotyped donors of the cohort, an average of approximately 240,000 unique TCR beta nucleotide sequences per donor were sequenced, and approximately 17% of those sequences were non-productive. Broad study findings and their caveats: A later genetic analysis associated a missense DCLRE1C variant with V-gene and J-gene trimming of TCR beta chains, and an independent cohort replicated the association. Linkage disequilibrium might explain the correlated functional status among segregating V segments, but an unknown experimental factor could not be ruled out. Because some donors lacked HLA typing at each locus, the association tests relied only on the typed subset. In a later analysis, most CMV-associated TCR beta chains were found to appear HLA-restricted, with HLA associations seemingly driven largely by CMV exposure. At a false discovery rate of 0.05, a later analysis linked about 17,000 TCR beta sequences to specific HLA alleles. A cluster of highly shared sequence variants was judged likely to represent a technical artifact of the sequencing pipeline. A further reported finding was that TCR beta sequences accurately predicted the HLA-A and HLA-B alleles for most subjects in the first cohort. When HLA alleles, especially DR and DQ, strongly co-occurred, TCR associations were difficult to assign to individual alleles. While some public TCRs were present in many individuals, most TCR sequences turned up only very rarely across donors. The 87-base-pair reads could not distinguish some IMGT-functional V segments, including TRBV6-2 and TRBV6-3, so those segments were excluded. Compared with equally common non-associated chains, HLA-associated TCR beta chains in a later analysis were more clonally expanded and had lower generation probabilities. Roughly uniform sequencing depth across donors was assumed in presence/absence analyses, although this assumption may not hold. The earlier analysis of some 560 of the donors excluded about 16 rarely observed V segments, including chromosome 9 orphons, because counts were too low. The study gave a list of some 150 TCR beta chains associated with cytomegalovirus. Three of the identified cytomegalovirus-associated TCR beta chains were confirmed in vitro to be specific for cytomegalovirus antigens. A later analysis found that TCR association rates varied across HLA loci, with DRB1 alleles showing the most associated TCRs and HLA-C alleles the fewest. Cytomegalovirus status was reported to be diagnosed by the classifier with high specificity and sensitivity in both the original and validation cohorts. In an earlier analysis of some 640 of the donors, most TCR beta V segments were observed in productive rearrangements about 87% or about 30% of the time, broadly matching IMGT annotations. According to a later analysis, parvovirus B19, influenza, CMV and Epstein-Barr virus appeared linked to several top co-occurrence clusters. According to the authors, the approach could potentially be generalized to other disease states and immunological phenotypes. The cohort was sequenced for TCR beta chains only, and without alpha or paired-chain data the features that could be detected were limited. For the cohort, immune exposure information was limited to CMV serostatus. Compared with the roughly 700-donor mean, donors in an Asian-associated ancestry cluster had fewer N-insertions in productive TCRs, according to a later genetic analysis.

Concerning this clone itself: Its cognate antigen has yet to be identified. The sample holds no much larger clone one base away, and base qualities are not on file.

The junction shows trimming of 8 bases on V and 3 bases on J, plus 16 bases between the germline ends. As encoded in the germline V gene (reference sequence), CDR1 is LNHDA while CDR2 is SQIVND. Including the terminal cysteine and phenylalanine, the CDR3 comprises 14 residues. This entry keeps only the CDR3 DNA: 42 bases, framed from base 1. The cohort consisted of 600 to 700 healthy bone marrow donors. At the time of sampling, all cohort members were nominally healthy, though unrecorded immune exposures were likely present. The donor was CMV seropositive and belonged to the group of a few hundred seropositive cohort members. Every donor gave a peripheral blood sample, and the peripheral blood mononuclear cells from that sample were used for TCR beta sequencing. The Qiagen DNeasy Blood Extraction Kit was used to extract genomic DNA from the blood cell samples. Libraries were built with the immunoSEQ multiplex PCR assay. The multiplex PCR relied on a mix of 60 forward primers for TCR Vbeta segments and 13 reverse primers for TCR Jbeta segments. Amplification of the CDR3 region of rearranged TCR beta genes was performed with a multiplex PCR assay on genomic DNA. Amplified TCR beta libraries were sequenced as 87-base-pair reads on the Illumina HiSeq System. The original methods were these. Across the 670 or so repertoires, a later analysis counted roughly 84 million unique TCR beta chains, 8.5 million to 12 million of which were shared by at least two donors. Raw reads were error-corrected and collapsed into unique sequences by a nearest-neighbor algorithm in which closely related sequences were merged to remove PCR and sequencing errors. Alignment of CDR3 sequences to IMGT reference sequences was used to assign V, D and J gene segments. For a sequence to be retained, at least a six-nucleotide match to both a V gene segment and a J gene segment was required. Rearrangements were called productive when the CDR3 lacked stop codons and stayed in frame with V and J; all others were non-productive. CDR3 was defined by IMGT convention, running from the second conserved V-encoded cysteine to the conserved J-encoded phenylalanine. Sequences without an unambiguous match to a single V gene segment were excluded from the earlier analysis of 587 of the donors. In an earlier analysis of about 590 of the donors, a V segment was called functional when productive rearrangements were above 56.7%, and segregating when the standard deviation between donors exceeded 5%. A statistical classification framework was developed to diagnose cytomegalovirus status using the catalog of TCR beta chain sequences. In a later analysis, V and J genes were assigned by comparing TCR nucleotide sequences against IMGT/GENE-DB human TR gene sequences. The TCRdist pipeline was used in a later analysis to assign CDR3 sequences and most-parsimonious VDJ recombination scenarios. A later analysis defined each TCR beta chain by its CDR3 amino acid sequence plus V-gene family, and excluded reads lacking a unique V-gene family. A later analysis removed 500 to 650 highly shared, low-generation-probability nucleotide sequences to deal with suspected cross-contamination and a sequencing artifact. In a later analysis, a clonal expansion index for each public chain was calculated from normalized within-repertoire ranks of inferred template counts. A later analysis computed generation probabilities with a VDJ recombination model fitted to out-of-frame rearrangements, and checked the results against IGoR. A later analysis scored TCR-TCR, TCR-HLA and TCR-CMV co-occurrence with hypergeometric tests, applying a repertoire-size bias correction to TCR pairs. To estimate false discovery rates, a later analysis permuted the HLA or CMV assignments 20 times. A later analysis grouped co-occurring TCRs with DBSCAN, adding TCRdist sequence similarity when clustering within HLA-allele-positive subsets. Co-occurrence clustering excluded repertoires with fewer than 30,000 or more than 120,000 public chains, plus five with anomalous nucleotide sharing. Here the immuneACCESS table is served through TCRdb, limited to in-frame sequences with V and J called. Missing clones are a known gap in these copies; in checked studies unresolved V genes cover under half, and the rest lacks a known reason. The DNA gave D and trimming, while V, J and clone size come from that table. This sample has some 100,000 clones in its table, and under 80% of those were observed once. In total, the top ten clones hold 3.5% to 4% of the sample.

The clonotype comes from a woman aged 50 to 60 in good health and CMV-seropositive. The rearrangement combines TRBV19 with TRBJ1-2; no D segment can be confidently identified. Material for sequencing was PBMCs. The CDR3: CASSSGRDYYGYTF. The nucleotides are TGTGCCAGTTCCTCGGGGAGGGATTACTATGGCTACACCTTC. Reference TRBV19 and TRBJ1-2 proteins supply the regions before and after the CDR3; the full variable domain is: DGGITQSPKYLFRKEGQNVTLSCEQNLNHDAMYWYRQDPGQGLRLIYYSQIVNDFQKGDIAEGYSVSREKKESFPLTVTSAQKNPTAFYLCASSSGRDYYGYTFGSGTRLTVV.